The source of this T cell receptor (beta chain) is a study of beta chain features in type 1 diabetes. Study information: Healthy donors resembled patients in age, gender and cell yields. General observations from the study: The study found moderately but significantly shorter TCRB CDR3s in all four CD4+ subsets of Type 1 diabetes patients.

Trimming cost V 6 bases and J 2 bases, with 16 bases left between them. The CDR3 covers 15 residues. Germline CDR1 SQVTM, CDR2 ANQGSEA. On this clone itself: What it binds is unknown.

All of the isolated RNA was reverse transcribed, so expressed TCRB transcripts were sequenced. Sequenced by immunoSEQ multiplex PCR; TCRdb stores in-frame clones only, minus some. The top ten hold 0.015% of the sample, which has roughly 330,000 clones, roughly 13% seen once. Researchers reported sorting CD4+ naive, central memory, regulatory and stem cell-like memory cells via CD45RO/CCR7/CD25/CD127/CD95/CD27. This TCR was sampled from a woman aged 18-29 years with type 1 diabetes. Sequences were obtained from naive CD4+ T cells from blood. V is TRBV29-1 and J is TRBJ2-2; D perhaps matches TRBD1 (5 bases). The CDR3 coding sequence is TGCAGCGTCGCAAGACAGAACTTTAACACCGGGGAGCTGTTTTTT. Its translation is CSVARQNFNTGELFF.